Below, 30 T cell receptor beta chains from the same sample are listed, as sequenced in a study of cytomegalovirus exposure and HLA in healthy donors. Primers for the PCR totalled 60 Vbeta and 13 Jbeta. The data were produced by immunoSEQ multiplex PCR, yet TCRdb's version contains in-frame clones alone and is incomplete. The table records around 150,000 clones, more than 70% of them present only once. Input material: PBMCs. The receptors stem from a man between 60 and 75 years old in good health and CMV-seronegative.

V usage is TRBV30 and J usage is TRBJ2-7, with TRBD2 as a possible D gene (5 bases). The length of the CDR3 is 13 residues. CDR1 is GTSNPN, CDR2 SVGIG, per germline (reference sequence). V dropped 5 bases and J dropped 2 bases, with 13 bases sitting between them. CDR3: CAWDPEGAYEQYF. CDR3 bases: TGTGCCTGGGACCCCGAGGGAGCCTACGAGCAGTACTTC. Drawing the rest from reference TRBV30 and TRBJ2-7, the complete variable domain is SQTIHQWPATLVQPVGSPLSLECTVEGTSNPNLYWYRQAAGRGLQLLFYSVGIGQISSEVPQNLSASRPQDRQFILSSKKLLLSDSGFYLCAWDPEGAYEQYFGPGTRLTVT.

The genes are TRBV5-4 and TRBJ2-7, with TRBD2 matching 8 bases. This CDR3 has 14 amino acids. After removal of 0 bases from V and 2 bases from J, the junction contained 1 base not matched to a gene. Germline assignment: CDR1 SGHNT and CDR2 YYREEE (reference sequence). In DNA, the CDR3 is TGTGCCAGCAGCTTGGGAGCGGGGGCCTACGAGCAGTACTTC. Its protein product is CASSLGAGAYEQYF.

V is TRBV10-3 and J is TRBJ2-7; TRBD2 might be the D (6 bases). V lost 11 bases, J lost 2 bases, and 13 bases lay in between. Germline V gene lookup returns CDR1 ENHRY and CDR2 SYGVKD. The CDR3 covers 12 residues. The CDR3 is CALSSEAYEQYF. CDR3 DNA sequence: TGTGCCTTATCTAGCGAAGCCTACGAGCAGTACTTC.

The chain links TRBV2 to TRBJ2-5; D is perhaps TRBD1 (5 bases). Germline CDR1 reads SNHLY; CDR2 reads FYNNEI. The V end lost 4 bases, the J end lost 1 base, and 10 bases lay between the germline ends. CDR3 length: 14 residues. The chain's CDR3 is CASSVGRIQETQYF. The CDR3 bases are TGTGCCAGCAGTGTGGGGCGGATCCAAGAGACCCAGTACTTC.

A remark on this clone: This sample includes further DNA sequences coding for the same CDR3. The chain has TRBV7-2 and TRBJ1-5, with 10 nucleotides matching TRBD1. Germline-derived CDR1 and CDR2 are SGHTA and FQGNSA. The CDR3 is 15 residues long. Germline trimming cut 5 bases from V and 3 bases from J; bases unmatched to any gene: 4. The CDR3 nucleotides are TGTGCCAGCAGCCCGACAGGGGGCCTCAATCAGCCCCAGCATTTT. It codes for CASSPTGGLNQPQHF.

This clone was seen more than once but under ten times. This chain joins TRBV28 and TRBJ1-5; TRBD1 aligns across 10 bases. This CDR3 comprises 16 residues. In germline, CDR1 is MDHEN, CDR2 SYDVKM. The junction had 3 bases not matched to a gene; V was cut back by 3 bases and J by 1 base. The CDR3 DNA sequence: TGTGCCAGCAGTTTGACAGGGGGCGGGAGCAATCAGCCCCAGCATTTT. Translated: CASSLTGGGSNQPQHF.

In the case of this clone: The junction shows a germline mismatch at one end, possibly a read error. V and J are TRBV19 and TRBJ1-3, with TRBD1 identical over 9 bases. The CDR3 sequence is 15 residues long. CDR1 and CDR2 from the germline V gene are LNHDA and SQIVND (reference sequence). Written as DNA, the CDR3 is TGTGCCAGTAGTAACGGACAGGGGCCAGGAAGCACCATATATTTT. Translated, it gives CASSNGQGPGSTIYF.

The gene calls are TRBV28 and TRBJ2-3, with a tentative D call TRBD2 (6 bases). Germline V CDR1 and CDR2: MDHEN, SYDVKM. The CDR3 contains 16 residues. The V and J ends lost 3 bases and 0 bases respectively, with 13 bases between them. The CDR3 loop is CASSFVAATSTDTQYF. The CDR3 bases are TGTGCCAGCAGTTTCGTAGCGGCAACTAGCACAGATACGCAGTATTTT.

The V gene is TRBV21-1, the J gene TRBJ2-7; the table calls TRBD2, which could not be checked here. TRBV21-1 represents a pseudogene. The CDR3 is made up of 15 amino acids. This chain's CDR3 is CASSSFGVADYEQYF. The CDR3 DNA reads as TGTGCCAGCAGCTCGTTCGGCGTCGCGGACTACGAGCAGTACTTC.

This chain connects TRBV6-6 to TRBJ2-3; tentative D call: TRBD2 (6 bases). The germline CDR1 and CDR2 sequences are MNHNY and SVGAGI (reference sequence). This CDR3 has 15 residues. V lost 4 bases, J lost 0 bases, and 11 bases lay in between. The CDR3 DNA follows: TGTGCCAGCAGTTCCCGGGGGTTTAGCACAGATACGCAGTATTTT. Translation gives CASSSRGFSTDTQYF.

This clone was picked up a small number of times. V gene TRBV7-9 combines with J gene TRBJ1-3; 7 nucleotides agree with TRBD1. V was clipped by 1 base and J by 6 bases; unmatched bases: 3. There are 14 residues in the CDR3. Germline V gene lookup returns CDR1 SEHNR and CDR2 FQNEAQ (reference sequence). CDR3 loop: CASSLGGTANTIYF. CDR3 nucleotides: TGTGCCAGCAGCTTAGGAGGGACAGCAAACACCATATATTTT.

This chain's CDR3 is CASSARGLAGFGTGELFF. The DNA for the CDR3 is TGTGCCAGCAGTGCCCGGGGACTAGCGGGGTTCGGGACCGGGGAGCTGTTTTTT. The chain recombines TRBV2 with TRBJ2-2; TRBD2 aligns across 13 bases. Germline values: CDR1 SNHLY, CDR2 FYNNEI. The CDR3 spans 18 residues. Trimming cost V 4 bases and J 5 bases; bases outside gene matches: 10.

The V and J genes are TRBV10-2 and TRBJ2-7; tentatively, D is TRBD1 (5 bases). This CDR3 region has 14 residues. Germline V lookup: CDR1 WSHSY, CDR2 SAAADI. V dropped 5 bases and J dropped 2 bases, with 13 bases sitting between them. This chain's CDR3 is CASSLQVPPYEQYF. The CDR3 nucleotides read TGCGCCAGCAGTTTACAGGTTCCCCCCTACGAGCAGTACTTC.

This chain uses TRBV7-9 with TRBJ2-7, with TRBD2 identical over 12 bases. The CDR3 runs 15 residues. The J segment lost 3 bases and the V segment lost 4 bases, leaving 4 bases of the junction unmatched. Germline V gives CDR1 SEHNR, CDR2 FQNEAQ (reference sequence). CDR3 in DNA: TGTGCCAGCAGCTCCGGACTAGCGGGAAACTACGAGCAGTACTTC. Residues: CASSSGLAGNYEQYF. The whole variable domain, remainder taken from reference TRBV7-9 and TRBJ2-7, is DTGVSQNPRHKITKRGQNVTFRCDPISEHNRLYWYRQTLGQGPEFLTYFQNEAQLEKSRLLSDRFSAERPKGSFSTLEIQRTEQGDSAMYLCASSSGLAGNYEQYFGPGTRLTVT.

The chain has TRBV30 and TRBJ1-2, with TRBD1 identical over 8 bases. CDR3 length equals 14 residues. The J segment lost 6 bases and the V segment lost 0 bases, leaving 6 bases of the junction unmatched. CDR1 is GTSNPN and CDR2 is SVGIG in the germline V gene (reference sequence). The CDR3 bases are TGTGCCTGGAGTGTCCCCGGGACAGGAGATGGCTACACCTTC. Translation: CAWSVPGTGDGYTF.

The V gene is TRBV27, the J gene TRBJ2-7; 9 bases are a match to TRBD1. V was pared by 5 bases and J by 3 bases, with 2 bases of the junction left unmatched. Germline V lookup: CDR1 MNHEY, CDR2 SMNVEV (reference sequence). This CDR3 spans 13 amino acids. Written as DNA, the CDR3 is TGTGCCAGCAGTCGACAGGGGGACTACGAGCAGTACTTC. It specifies CASSRQGDYEQYF.

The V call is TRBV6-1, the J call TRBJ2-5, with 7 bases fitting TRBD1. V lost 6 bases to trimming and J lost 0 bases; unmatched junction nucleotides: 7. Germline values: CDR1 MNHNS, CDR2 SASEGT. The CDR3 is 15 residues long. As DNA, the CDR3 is TGTGCCAGCAGAAGACAGGGAGTAAACCAAGAGACCCAGTACTTC. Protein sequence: CASRRQGVNQETQYF.

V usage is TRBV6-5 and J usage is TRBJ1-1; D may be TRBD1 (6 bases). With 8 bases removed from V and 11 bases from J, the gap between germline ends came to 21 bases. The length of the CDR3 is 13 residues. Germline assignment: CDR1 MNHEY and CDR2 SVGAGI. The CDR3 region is CASGTRTDREAFF. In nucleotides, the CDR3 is TGTGCCAGCGGGACCCGCACGGACAGAGAGGCTTTCTTT.

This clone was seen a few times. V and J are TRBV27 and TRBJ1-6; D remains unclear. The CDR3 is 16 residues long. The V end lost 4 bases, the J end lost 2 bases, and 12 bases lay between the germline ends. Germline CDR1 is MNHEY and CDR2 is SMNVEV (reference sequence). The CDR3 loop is CASSSTPATYNSPLHF. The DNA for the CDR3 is TGTGCCAGCAGTTCTACCCCCGCCACCTATAATTCACCCCTCCACTTT.

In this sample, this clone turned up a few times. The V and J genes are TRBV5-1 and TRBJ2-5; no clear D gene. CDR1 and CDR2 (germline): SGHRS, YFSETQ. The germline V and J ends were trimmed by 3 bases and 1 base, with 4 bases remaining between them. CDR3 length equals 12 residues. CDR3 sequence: CASSSRQETQYF. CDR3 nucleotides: TGCGCCAGCAGCTCGCGCCAAGAGACCCAGTACTTC.

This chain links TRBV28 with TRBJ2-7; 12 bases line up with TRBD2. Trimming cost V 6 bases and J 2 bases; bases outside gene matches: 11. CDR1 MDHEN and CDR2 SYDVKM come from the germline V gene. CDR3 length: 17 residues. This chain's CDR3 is CASRGTSGWGGAYEQYF. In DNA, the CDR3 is TGTGCCAGCAGGGGGACTAGCGGGTGGGGGGGGGCCTACGAGCAGTACTTC.

CDR3 coding DNA: TGTGCCATCAGTCCCGGGACAGGGCGGACAGATACGCAGTATTTT. This codes for CAISPGTGRTDTQYF. The rearrangement joins TRBV10-3 to TRBJ2-3; 9 nucleotides align to TRBD1. Germline trimming cut 5 bases from V and 3 bases from J; bases unmatched to any gene: 6. The V gene's germline CDR1 is ENHRY and CDR2 SYGVKD. The CDR3 covers 15 residues.

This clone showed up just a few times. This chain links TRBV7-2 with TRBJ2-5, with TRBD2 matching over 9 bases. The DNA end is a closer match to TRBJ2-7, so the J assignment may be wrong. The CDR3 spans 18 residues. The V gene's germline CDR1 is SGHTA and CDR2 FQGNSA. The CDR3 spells CASSLDGSSGTVSYEQYF. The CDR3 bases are TGTGCCAGCAGCTTAGATGGGTCTAGCGGGACTGTCTCCTACGAGCAGTACTTC.

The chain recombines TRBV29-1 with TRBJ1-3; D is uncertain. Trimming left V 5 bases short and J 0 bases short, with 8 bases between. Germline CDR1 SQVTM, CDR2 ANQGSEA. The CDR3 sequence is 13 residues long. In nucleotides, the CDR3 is TGCAGCGTTCGAGTTAGCTCTGGAAACACCATATATTTT. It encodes CSVRVSSGNTIYF.

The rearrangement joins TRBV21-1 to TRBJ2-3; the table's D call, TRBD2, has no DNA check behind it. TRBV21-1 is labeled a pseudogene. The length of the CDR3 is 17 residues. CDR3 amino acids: CASTISTSGGATDTQYF. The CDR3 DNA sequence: TGTGCCAGCACCATCAGCACTAGCGGGGGAGCCACAGATACGCAGTATTTT.

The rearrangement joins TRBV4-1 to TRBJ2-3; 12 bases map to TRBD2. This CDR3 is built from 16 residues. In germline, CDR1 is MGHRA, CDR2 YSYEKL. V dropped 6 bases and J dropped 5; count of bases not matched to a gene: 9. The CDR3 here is CASRATSGRPVDTQYF. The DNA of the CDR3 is TGCGCCAGCAGGGCAACTAGCGGGAGGCCGGTAGATACGCAGTATTTT.

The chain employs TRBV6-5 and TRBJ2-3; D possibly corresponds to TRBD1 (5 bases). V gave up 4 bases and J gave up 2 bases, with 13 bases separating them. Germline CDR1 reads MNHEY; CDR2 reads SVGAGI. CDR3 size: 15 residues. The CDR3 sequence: CASSWTPSLTDTQYF. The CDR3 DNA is TGTGCCAGCAGTTGGACACCCAGCCTCACAGATACGCAGTATTTT.

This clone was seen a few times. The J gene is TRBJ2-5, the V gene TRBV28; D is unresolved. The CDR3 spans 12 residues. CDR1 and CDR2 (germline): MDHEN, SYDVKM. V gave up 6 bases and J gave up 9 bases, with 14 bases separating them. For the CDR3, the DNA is TGTGCCAGCAGCATACTCGTCGGTGCCCAGTACTTC. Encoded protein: CASSILVGAQYF.

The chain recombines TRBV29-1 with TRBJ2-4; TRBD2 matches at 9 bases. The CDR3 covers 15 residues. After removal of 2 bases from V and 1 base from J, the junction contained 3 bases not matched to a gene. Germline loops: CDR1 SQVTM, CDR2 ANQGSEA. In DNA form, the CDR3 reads TGCAGCGTTGAATTGCTAGCGGGGGCCAAAAACATTCAGTACTTC. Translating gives CSVELLAGAKNIQYF.

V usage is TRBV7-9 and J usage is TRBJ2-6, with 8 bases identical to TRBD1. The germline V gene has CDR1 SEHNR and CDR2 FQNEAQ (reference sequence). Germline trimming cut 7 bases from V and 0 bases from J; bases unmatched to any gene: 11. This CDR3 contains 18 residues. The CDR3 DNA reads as TGTGCCAGCACCCCTCCGGGACAGGCGAGCTCTGGGGCCAACGTCCTGACTTTC. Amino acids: CASTPPGQASSGANVLTF.